Listed here is a single TCR beta chain. As yet, its antigen is unknown. In germline, CDR1 is LNHDA, CDR2 SQIVND (reference sequence). V was shortened by 5 bases and J by 2 bases, with 13 bases between the two germline ends. The CDR3 sequence is 15 residues long. The repertoire was sequenced with immunoSEQ multiplex PCR; TCRdb's copy has only in-frame clones and lacks some. The sample has under 150,000 clones; over 75% are singletons. The data were taken from a study of T cell responses to AZD1222 COVID-19 vaccine. At the level of the study: The study pooled second doses at about 4 or about 12 weeks.

Points from the study as a whole: Clonal diversity was possibly underestimated, and the donors were mostly white British, with more females. Breadth and depth of Spike-specific TCRs rose after two AZD1222 doses. Repertoire collection took place solely once the T cell response had peaked.

The source is an adult in good health. The sample was peripheral blood, taken on day 0 of AZD1222 vaccination. V is TRBV19 and J is TRBJ1-5, with a tentative D call TRBD1 (5 bases). The CDR3 nucleotides read TGTGCCAGTAGTGCCCAGGGCTGGGGCAATCAGCCCCAGCATTTT. Encoded protein: CASSAQGWGNQPQHF.